This T cell receptor (beta chain) was captured by sequencing in a study of T-cell reconstitution after alpha-beta-depleted transplantation in children listed by TCRdb under 2016. Study-wide context: T-cell immune reconstitution after TCRalphabeta/CD19-depleted allogeneic hematopoietic cell transplantation in children was quantitatively tracked in the study by means of TCR repertoire profiling. Paper-wide results and their limitations: The frequencies of hyperexpanded clones fell over the following months, and after one year, T-cell counts and TCRbeta diversity were mostly attributed to newly produced T cells. The high TCRbeta diversity at day 60 in some patients was ascribed to recipient T cells and intrathymic progenitors that had survived conditioning. Apparently early alphabetaT-cell count recovery about two months after transplant reportedly relied on only several hundred rapidly expanded clones derived from non-depleted graft cells.

Library preparation employed PCR. Sequencer: Illumina HiSeq 2500. TCR library preparation used molecular barcoding, with unique molecular identifiers applied to normalize quantification of the TCRbeta repertoire. TCRdb passed the public sequencing reads through fastp at Q25 and MiXCR, retaining productive beta sequences. Identical CDR3 proteins give one entry, which carries the most common genes and DNA. The sample has 330,000 or so distinct CDR3 sequences on record, about a tenth of them singletons. The top ten constitute less than 9% of the sample. Taken with the paper, the label for treatment or condition translates to: allogeneic hematopoietic cell transplantation with graft depleted of TCRalphabeta T cells and CD19 B cells. TCRalphabeta/CD19-depleted allogeneic hematopoietic cell grafts were given to the transplant recipients, all of whom were children. The sample holds many counts of this clonotype. It lacks a known antigen. No much larger clonotype is one base removed from it; base qualities were not supplied.

The CDR3 runs 14 amino acids, cysteine and phenylalanine included. Only CDR3 DNA remains: 42 bases, in frame from the first base. The junction shows trimming of 5 bases on V and 5 bases on J, and the gene matches do not reach 4 bases of it. The germline V gene (reference sequence) specifies LNHDA as CDR1 and SQIVND as CDR2. This receptor was identified in a boy under two years old with acute myeloid leukemia, due to receive a stem cell transplant. The chain was built from TRBV19 and TRBJ1-5; TRBD1 lines up with 9 middle nucleotides. The material was PBMCs, obtained before TCRalphabeta/CD19-depleted stem cell transplant. CDR3 protein: CASSGQGKHQPQHF. The DNA is as follows: TGTGCCAGTAGTGGACAGGGGAAACATCAGCCCCAGCATTTT.